Shown below are 16 T cell receptor beta chains from a single sample sequenced in a study of T-cell memory formation after mild COVID-19. TCRdb processed the 5' RACE reads anew with MiXCR; each CDR3 protein has one entry. The table records 550,000 to 600,000 distinct CDR3 sequences, approximately 21% of them present only once. Input material: PBMCs or a T cell subset sorted from them (not recorded which). These receptors were obtained from an adult woman who had mild COVID-19 (a few samples of this study predate the infection). Cell type and time point are not known.

Of note for this clonotype: One end of the junction varies from germline; a read error may be responsible. This chain uses TRBV5-1 with TRBJ1-3; no clear D. CDR1 is SGHRS, CDR2 YFSETQ, per germline. This CDR3 spans 16 amino acids. The CDR3 spells CDSSLGSTGPGNTIYF. In DNA, the CDR3 is TGCGACAGCAGCTTGGGAAGTACGGGCCCTGGAAACACCATATATTTT.

The V call is TRBV11-2, the J call TRBJ2-6; 10 bases are a match to TRBD1. CDR1 and CDR2 from the germline V gene are SGHAT and FQNNGV. CDR3 length: 18 amino acids. J was trimmed by 0 bases and V by 4 bases; bases with no gene match: 6. The CDR3 here is CASSSVRTGGSGANVLTF. The CDR3 coding sequence is TGTGCCAGCAGCTCCGTTAGGACAGGGGGCTCTGGGGCCAACGTCCTGACTTTC.

This clonotype was seen more than once but under ten times. The J gene is TRBJ1-2, the V gene TRBV5-1; D ambiguous. The CDR3 length is 16 residues. The germline V gene encodes CDR1 SGHRS and CDR2 YFSETQ. V gave up 4 bases and J gave up 8 bases, with 24 bases separating them. The CDR3 coding sequence is TGCGCCAGCAGCCCGGGCGGACGGGTAGGAGGGAACGGCTACACCTTC. It codes for CASSPGGRVGGNGYTF.

The gene calls are TRBV7-3 and TRBJ2-1; 9 positions agree with TRBD2. The V segment lost 1 base and the J segment 4 bases; nucleotides outside the gene matches: 5. The germline gives CDR1 SGHTA, CDR2 FQGTGA. The CDR3 is 16 residues long. CDR3 sequence reads: CASSLNLAGRYNEQFF. The CDR3 region has the DNA TGTGCCAGCAGCTTAAATCTAGCGGGAAGATACAATGAGCAGTTCTTC.

This clonotype came up a few times. CDR3 sequence: CASSLVFSPGANVLTF. DNA of the CDR3: TGTGCCAGCAGCTTAGTGTTCAGCCCTGGGGCCAACGTCCTGACTTTC. The chain recombines TRBV7-2 with TRBJ2-6; D uncertain. CDR1 is SGHTA, CDR2 FQGNSA, per germline. CDR3 length equals 16 residues. V was clipped by 1 base and J by 2 bases, with 9 bases between them.

This chain connects TRBV28 to TRBJ1-2, with a weak D call TRBD1 (5 bases). Germline assignment: CDR1 MDHEN and CDR2 SYDVKM. The CDR3 is made up of 15 amino acids. With 7 bases removed from V and 0 bases from J, the gap between germline ends came to 15 bases. The CDR3 reads CASTRDGFPNYGYTF. DNA of the CDR3: TGTGCCAGCACCCGGGACGGCTTCCCTAACTATGGCTACACCTTC.

This clonotype was detected only a few times. The chain couples TRBV6-5 to TRBJ2-7; 7 bases match TRBD2. The CDR3 spans 14 residues. Germline V gives CDR1 MNHEY, CDR2 SVGAGI. The V and J ends lost 6 bases and 8 bases, in that order; junction bases with no gene match: 13. The CDR3 spells CASSLGGSTIKQYF. CDR3 coding DNA: TGTGCCAGCAGCCTCGGCGGGAGCACTATAAAGCAGTACTTC.

This clonotype was recorded at least ten times. The chain uses TRBV5-5 and TRBJ1-4, with D possibly matching TRBD1 (5 bases). The germline V gene encodes CDR1 SGHKS and CDR2 YYEKEE (reference sequence). The CDR3 spans 15 residues. V lost 4 bases and J 3 bases, leaving 13 bases between the germline ends. CDR3: CASSAGGVSNEKLFF. In DNA form, the CDR3 reads TGTGCCAGCAGCGCCGGGGGGGTTTCTAATGAAAAACTGTTTTTT.

The gene calls are TRBV4-1 and TRBJ2-7, with 12 bases fitting TRBD1. CDR1 is MGHRA and CDR2 is YSYEKL in the germline V gene. The CDR3 totals 15 residues. V was pared by 6 bases and J by 7 bases, with 10 bases of the junction left unmatched. DNA of the CDR3: TGCGCCAGCAGTCTCTGGGGACAGGGGGCGGAGGAGCAGTACTTC. Amino acids: CASSLWGQGAEEQYF.

This clonotype turned up a few times. This chain uses TRBV4-1 with TRBJ2-5; D not certain. With 1 base removed from V and 0 bases from J, the gap between germline ends came to 9 bases. CDR1 and CDR2 (germline): MGHRA, YSYEKL. CDR3 length equals 15 residues. In DNA, the CDR3 is TGCGCCAGCAGCCAAGCCAGCCGGTACCAAGAGACCCAGTACTTC. It codes for CASSQASRYQETQYF.

On this clonotype: One junction end disagrees with the germline gene, perhaps due to a read error. The chain joins TRBV5-5 to TRBJ1-3, with 7 bases that match TRBD1. There are 16 residues in the CDR3. Germline values: CDR1 SGHKS, CDR2 YYEKEE (reference sequence). Here the CDR3 reads CASSHTGEGSVNTIYF. The CDR3 bases are TGTGCCAGCAGTCACACAGGGGAGGGCTCTGTAAACACCATATATTTT.

The sample holds a few counts of this clonotype. The rearrangement links TRBV7-9 to TRBJ1-1; tentative D call: TRBD1 (6 bases). This CDR3 is built from 14 residues. V was trimmed by 5 bases and J by 3 bases, leaving 13 bases between them. Germline CDR1 SEHNR, CDR2 FQNEAQ (reference sequence). The CDR3 here is CASSPYRADTEAFF. The CDR3 bases are TGTGCCAGCAGCCCTTACAGGGCCGACACTGAAGCTTTCTTT. Full variable domain (outside the CDR3, taken from reference TRBV7-9 and TRBJ1-1): DTGVSQNPRHKITKRGQNVTFRCDPISEHNRLYWYRQTLGQGPEFLTYFQNEAQLEKSRLLSDRFSAERPKGSFSTLEIQRTEQGDSAMYLCASSPYRADTEAFFGQGTRLTVV.

There are a few counts of this clonotype. The gene calls are TRBV7-3 and TRBJ2-4; 7 bases agree with TRBD1. V shed 1 base, J shed 11 bases, and the junction held 8 bases outside the gene matches. CDR3 length equals 14 residues. CDR1 and CDR2 from the germline V gene are SGHTA and FQGTGA. The CDR3 reads CASSLNPGQELQYF. CDR3 in DNA: TGTGCCAGCAGCTTAAATCCCGGACAGGAGCTTCAGTACTTC.

A few counts support this clonotype. The chain carries TRBV20-1 and TRBJ2-4, with TRBD1 matching over 9 bases. The length of the CDR3 is 15 residues. V shed 5 bases, J shed 2 bases, and the junction held 7 bases outside the gene matches. Germline V gives CDR1 DFQATT, CDR2 SNEGSKA (reference sequence). This CDR3 is CSAPRTGDTKNIQYF. CDR3 coding DNA: TGCAGTGCTCCGCGGACAGGGGATACCAAAAACATTCAGTACTTC.

This clonotype has a handful of counts. The chain joins TRBV30 to TRBJ1-1; 9 bases are shared with TRBD1. The CDR3 covers 14 residues. J lost 1 base, V lost 7 bases, and 7 bases had no gene match. Germline assignment: CDR1 GTSNPN and CDR2 SVGIG (reference sequence). The chain's CDR3 is CALNRGLRNTEAFF. CDR3 coding DNA: TGTGCCTTAAACAGGGGGCTTCGGAACACTGAAGCTTTCTTT.

The chain has TRBV3-1 and TRBJ2-1; 10 nucleotides match TRBD2. The CDR3 consists of 15 residues. Germline CDR1 LGHDT, CDR2 YNNKEL (reference sequence). J lost 7 bases, V lost 0 bases, and 3 bases had no gene match. The CDR3 reads CASSQDLAGANEQFF. The CDR3, as DNA: TGTGCCAGCAGCCAAGATCTAGCGGGGGCTAATGAGCAGTTCTTC.